The 26 T cell receptor beta chains below all came from one sample that was sequenced in a study of blood T cell repertoires in COVID-19. Generated by immunoSEQ multiplex PCR, the TCRdb table keeps only in-frame clones and is missing some. The profile shows around 140,000 clones, about 80% of them singletons. The sample taken for sequencing was PBMCs or T cells enriched from blood (not recorded which). The receptor set was obtained from a man aged 35 to 55 with acute COVID-19.

The chain carries TRBV18 and TRBJ1-5; D gene uncertain. The CDR3 length is 14 residues. Germline V gene data show CDR1 as KGHSH and CDR2 as LQKENI. V dropped 3 bases and J dropped 0 bases, with 6 bases sitting between them. The DNA of the CDR3 is TGTGCCAGCTCACCTCAGGCTAGCAATCAGCCCCAGCATTTT. Translated, it gives CASSPQASNQPQHF.

This clone was recorded a few times. DNA for the CDR3: TGTGCCAGCCTAGGGGGGGGAATACCCTACAATGAGCAGTTCTTC. As protein: CASLGGGIPYNEQFF. The V gene is TRBV28, the J gene TRBJ2-1; perhaps TRBD2 as D (7 bases). The CDR3 is 15 amino acids. With 8 bases removed from V and 2 bases from J, the gap between germline ends came to 16 bases. Germline V gives CDR1 MDHEN, CDR2 SYDVKM. Full variable domain (rest looked up from reference TRBV28 and TRBJ2-1): DVKVTQSSRYLVKRTGEKVFLECVQDMDHENMFWYRQDPGLGLRLIYFSYDVKMKEKGDIPEGYSVSREKKERFSLILESASTNQTSMYLCASLGGGIPYNEQFFGPGTRLTVL.

The chain has TRBV12-3 or TRBV12-4 and TRBJ2-2, with D uncertain. Trimming pared 6 bases from V and 2 bases from J, leaving 4 bases between. This CDR3 spans 12 amino acids. CDR3 sequence: CASRTNTGELFF. The CDR3 region has the DNA TGTGCCAGCAGAACTAACACCGGGGAGCTGTTTTTT.

Only a few counts were recorded for this clone. V and J are TRBV6-1 and TRBJ1-5; no clear D. The CDR3 sequence is 13 residues long. The V and J ends lost 3 bases and 5 bases respectively, with 8 bases between them. Looked up from germline, CDR1 is MNHNS and CDR2 is SASEGT. The DNA of the CDR3 is TGTGCCAGCAGTGAGAGGGCGCATCAGCCCCAGCATTTT. This gives the protein CASSERAHQPQHF.

The chain employs TRBV7-3 and TRBJ2-1; 9 bases match TRBD1. The CDR3 consists of 15 residues. The V gene end was trimmed by 2 bases and the J gene end by 3 bases; junction bases not matched to a gene: 2. Germline V CDR1 and CDR2: SGHTA, FQGTGA. As DNA, the CDR3 is TGTGCCAGCAGCTTAGAGGGACAGGGCTACAATGAGCAGTTCTTC. It codes for CASSLEGQGYNEQFF. Complete variable domain (other parts from reference TRBV7-3 and TRBJ2-1): GAGVSQTPSNKVTEKGKYVELRCDPISGHTALYWYRQSLGQGPEFLIYFQGTGAADDSGLPNDRFFAVRPEGSVSTLKIQRTERGDSAVYLCASSLEGQGYNEQFFGPGTRLTVL.

V gene TRBV29-1 combines with J gene TRBJ1-1; D perhaps matches TRBD1 (5 bases). The CDR3 totals 13 residues. Trimming stripped 5 bases from V and 4 bases from J, with 14 bases between. Germline CDR1 SQVTM, CDR2 ANQGSEA. In DNA, the CDR3 is TGCAGCGTTCAAGGGAGGGGCGGCACTGAAGCTTTCTTT. Amino acid sequence: CSVQGRGGTEAFF.

This chain uses TRBV5-6 with TRBJ1-2; 7 nucleotides line up with TRBD1. The CDR3 totals 13 residues. V shed 4 bases and J 4 bases; nucleotides not matched to a gene: 4. Germline values: CDR1 SGHDT, CDR2 YYEEEE. The CDR3, as DNA: TGTGCCAGCAGCCGGGACAGACGCTATGGCTACACCTTC. Translated: CASSRDRRYGYTF.

The V gene is TRBV7-3, the J gene TRBJ2-3; D gene uncertain. This CDR3 region has 16 residues. CDR1 is SGHTA, CDR2 FQGTGA, per germline. Between the trimmed V and J ends, which lost 3 bases and 0 bases, there was a span of 13 bases. CDR3 nucleotides: TGTGCCAGCAGCTTGGGCCTCAGCCAGAGCACAGATACGCAGTATTTT. As protein: CASSLGLSQSTDTQYF.

The chain uses TRBV2 and TRBJ1-5, with a weak D call TRBD1 (6 bases). This CDR3 is 13 amino acids long. The germline gives CDR1 SNHLY, CDR2 FYNNEI. V was cut by 6 bases and J by 2 bases, with 8 bases left in between. DNA of the CDR3: TGTGCCAGCAGGACAGGAGGCAATCAGCCCCAGCATTTT. Translation gives CASRTGGNQPQHF.

J is TRBJ2-1 and V is TRBV24-1; D might be TRBD1 (6 bases). Germline V CDR1 and CDR2: KGHDR, SFDVKD. V lost 3 bases to trimming and J lost 8 bases, with 10 bases between them. The CDR3 totals 13 residues. CDR3 protein: CATSDPRGYEQFF. The CDR3 DNA reads as TGTGCCACCAGTGATCCCAGGGGCTATGAGCAGTTCTTC.

The chain combines TRBV5-1 with TRBJ1-1, with 7 positions matching TRBD1. The ends lost 2 bases at V and 2 bases at J; junction bases unmatched: 9. There are 16 residues in the CDR3. CDR1 is SGHRS and CDR2 is YFSETQ in the germline V gene. For the CDR3, the DNA is TGCGCCAGCAGCTTAAACGCCGGGACAGCAAACACTGAAGCTTTCTTT. Translation gives CASSLNAGTANTEAFF.

The rearrangement links TRBV4-2 to TRBJ2-3, with 7 bases that match TRBD2. This CDR3 has 15 residues. Per germline, CDR1 LGHNA and CDR2 YNFKEQ. J gave up 1 base and V 4 bases, and 5 bases lay outside the gene matches. The CDR3 DNA follows: TGTGCCAGCAGCCCGGGGGAGGGCGGCACAGATACGCAGTATTTT. The encoded protein is CASSPGEGGTDTQYF.

The chain recombines TRBV3-1 (or the pseudogene TRBV3-2) with TRBJ1-4, with TRBD1 as a possible D gene (5 bases). This CDR3 has 15 residues. Germline V gene sequence: CDR1 LGHDT, CDR2 YNNKEL (reference sequence). Deletions cut 2 bases from V and 8 bases from J, with 15 bases between. CDR3 in DNA: TGTGCCAGCAGCCAATCGGGGCAGGGAGGGGAAAAACTGTTTTTT. Translated, it gives CASSQSGQGGEKLFF.

V usage is TRBV5-6 and J usage is TRBJ2-5; 11 nucleotides line up with TRBD2. V gave up 0 bases and J gave up 3 bases; unmatched junction bases: 7. The CDR3 extends over 17 amino acids. Germline lookup yields CDR1 SGHDT and CDR2 YYEEEE. CDR3 region: CASSLDPSGGREETQYF. As DNA, the CDR3 is TGTGCCAGCAGCTTGGACCCTAGCGGGGGGCGGGAAGAGACCCAGTACTTC.

This chain uses TRBV18 with TRBJ2-1; possible D gene TRBD2, 5 bases. Germline CDR1 KGHSH, CDR2 LQKENI. V was pared by 3 bases and J by 8 bases, with 8 bases between. The CDR3 extends over 12 amino acids. The DNA of the CDR3 is TGTGCCAGCTCACCGGACTTCGATGAGCAGTTCTTC. Its protein product is CASSPDFDEQFF.

This clone has a handful of counts. This sequence joins TRBV28 and TRBJ2-1, with 7 bases matching TRBD2. Trimming removed 4 bases from V and 0 bases from J; junction bases left unmatched: 9. In germline, CDR1 is MDHEN, CDR2 SYDVKM. CDR3 length: 17 residues. The CDR3 region is CASSSAQASGSYNEQFF. As DNA, the CDR3 is TGTGCCAGCAGTTCCGCCCAGGCTAGCGGCTCCTACAATGAGCAGTTCTTC. The variable domain in full, completed from reference TRBV28 and TRBJ2-1, reads DVKVTQSSRYLVKRTGEKVFLECVQDMDHENMFWYRQDPGLGLRLIYFSYDVKMKEKGDIPEGYSVSREKKERFSLILESASTNQTSMYLCASSSAQASGSYNEQFFGPGTRLTVL.

The genes are TRBV27 and TRBJ2-3, with unresolved D. The germline V gene has CDR1 MNHEY and CDR2 SMNVEV (reference sequence). The CDR3 totals 15 residues. The germline V and J ends were trimmed by 3 bases and 10 bases, with 20 bases remaining between them. Written as DNA, the CDR3 is TGTGCCAGCAGTTTCTCAAGGTCCCACAGATATTCGCAGTATTTT. It is translated as CASSFSRSHRYSQYF.

V is TRBV7-8 and J is TRBJ2-7; D is unresolved. Trimming shortened V by 2 bases and J by 3 bases, and 8 bases separated the two germline ends. Germline lookup yields CDR1 SGHVS and CDR2 FQNEAQ. The CDR3 length is 13 residues. CDR3 sequence: CASSLSLGYEQYF. For the CDR3, the DNA is TGTGCCAGCAGCTTAAGTCTAGGCTACGAGCAGTACTTC.

For the CDR3, the DNA is TGTGCCAGCAGCGTAAATGCGGGGCTCACTGAAGCTTTCTTT. As protein: CASSVNAGLTEAFF. The V gene is TRBV9, the J gene TRBJ1-1; a possible D gene is TRBD1 (5 bases). Trimming removed 1 base from V and 4 bases from J, with 11 bases in between. This CDR3 contains 14 residues. The V gene's germline CDR1 is SGDLS and CDR2 YYNGEE.

The gene calls are TRBV27 and TRBJ1-3; maybe TRBD1 (6 bases). Looked up from germline, CDR1 is MNHEY and CDR2 is SMNVEV (reference sequence). The CDR3 length is 13 residues. The germline V and J ends were trimmed by 11 bases and 8 bases, with 19 bases remaining between them. CDR3: CAWGHRILDTIYF. The CDR3 nucleotides read TGTGCCTGGGGACATCGGATTCTGGACACCATATATTTT.

This chain uses TRBV18 with TRBJ2-5; TRBD2 aligns across 13 bases. Germline lookup yields CDR1 KGHSH and CDR2 LQKENI. The CDR3 spans 15 residues. Losses at the gene ends were 6 bases for V and 2 bases for J; bases not matched to a gene: 3. The CDR3 sequence is CASSRLAGGQETQYF. CDR3 in DNA: TGTGCCAGCTCCCGACTAGCGGGAGGTCAAGAGACCCAGTACTTC.

V gene TRBV15 combines with J gene TRBJ1-4, with D perhaps matching TRBD1 (6 bases). The germline V gene has CDR1 LNHNV and CDR2 YYDKDF (reference sequence). V was cut by 0 bases and J by 6 bases, with 14 bases left in between. The length of the CDR3 is 16 residues. CDR3 region: CATSRDQLGAHEKLFF. The DNA of the CDR3 is TGTGCCACCAGCAGAGATCAGCTGGGGGCACATGAAAAACTGTTTTTT.

The rearrangement links TRBV11-2 to TRBJ2-2; 10 bases fit TRBD2. V lost 5 bases, J lost 0 bases, and 9 bases stayed unmatched. The germline CDR1 and CDR2 sequences are SGHAT and FQNNGV. The CDR3 is 18 amino acids. CDR3 DNA: TGTGCCAGCAGCCTGACGCTAGCGGGGGCCGCGAACACCGGGGAGCTGTTTTTT. Translated: CASSLTLAGAANTGELFF.

The chain recombines TRBV19 with TRBJ1-1; a possible D gene is TRBD1 (6 bases). V lost 6 bases and J lost 6, with 14 bases in between. Germline CDR1 and CDR2: LNHDA and SQIVND (reference sequence). This CDR3 contains 13 residues. The DNA for the CDR3 is TGTGCCAGTAGGGGCCTAGGACAGCCTGAAGCTTTCTTT. It is translated as CASRGLGQPEAFF.

V gene TRBV7-2 combines with J gene TRBJ2-1; 7 bases map to TRBD2. The CDR3 runs 13 residues. Germline V gene data show CDR1 as SGHTA and CDR2 as FQGNSA. Germline trimming cut 5 bases from V and 5 bases from J; bases unmatched to any gene: 3. This CDR3 is CASSAGVNNEQFF. In DNA, the CDR3 is TGTGCCAGCAGCGCGGGAGTTAACAATGAGCAGTTCTTC. Complete variable domain (other parts from reference TRBV7-2 and TRBJ2-1): GAGVSQSPSNKVTEKGKDVELRCDPISGHTALYWYRQSLGQGLEFLIYFQGNSAPDKSGLPSDRFSAERTGGSVSTLTIQRTQQEDSAVYLCASSAGVNNEQFFGPGTRLTVL.

This clone was found once. V and J are TRBV19 and TRBJ1-3; TRBD1 matches at 8 bases. Per the germline V gene, CDR1 is LNHDA and CDR2 is SQIVND (reference sequence). V trimming: 6 bases; J trimming: 0 bases; junction bases outside the gene matches: 7. This CDR3 has 16 amino acids. The CDR3 protein is CASSKPTGVSGNTIYF. The CDR3 region has the DNA TGTGCCAGTAGCAAGCCGACAGGGGTCTCTGGAAACACCATATATTTT.